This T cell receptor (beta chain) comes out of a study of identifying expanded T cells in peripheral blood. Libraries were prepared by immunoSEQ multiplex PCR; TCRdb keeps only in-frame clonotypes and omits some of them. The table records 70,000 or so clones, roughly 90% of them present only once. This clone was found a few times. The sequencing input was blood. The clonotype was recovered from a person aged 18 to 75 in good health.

CDR3 amino acids: CASRIRKGLNQYF. CDR3 bases: TGTGCCAGCAGAATTCGGAAAGGCCTGAACCAGTACTTC. The rearrangement joins TRBV25-1 to TRBJ2-5; D is undetermined. This CDR3 is 13 amino acids long. The V gene lost 6 bases and the J gene lost 10 bases, with 18 bases spanning the gap. Looked up from germline, CDR1 is MGHDK and CDR2 is SYGVNS.